This note documents a single T cell receptor (beta chain) sequence. There is no known antigen for this receptor. The record has no base qualities; no much larger clone is one base away. The sample is drawn from a study of blood T cell repertoires in COVID-19 (dated by TCRdb to 2020 to 2022). About the investigation overall: Collaborator samples came from the United States, Italy and Spain and covered acute and convalescent phases of COVID-19. The samples were drawn from two sources: the first 160 participants of the ongoing ImmuneRACE study, and 1,000 to 1,500 subjects contributed by 6 global collaborators. The material from the prospective study consisted of cDNA or gDNA derived from T cells, B-cell-depleted T cells, or PBMCs. The repertoires were made available in a free public database intended to serve as a resource for research on the immune response to SARS-CoV-2. The dataset comprised deeply sampled blood TCRbeta repertoires from subjects exposed to, actively infected with, or recovered from COVID-19. Where HLA class I and class II types were available, the types were taken from metadata supplied by the sample provider, not from assay-based typing. A de-identified subject ID, COVID-19 status, age in years and sex were almost always included in the sample metadata. Points the paper makes about the study in general: The quantity of clinical and demographic metadata differed by source and by participant and was supplied without curation.

TCRbeta CDR3 regions were amplified from genomic DNA by means of the immunoSEQ Assay, a bias-controlled multiplex PCR. The study's own analysis went as follows. The number of nucleated cells in each sample was estimated by amplification of reference gene primers within the assay. To quantify the absolute abundance of each unique TCRbeta CDR3 rearrangement, sequence reads were collapsed and filtered. For each sample, productive Simpson clonality was calculated as the square root of Simpson's diversity index across productive rearrangements. Here the immuneACCESS table is served through TCRdb, limited to in-frame sequences with V and J called. Missing clones are a known gap in these copies; in checked studies unresolved V genes cover under half, and the rest lacks a known reason. Clone size and V and J calls were adopted from that table, with D and trimming inferred from the DNA. The sample table holds roughly 75,000 clones, of which 70% to 90% were seen once. The ten top clones hold roughly a sixth of the sample.

From the cysteine up to the phenylalanine, the CDR3 has a length of 12 residues. The CDR3 DNA has 36 bases and is translated from base 1. V is pared back by 11 bases and J by 1 base, with 11 bases lying between the germline termini. CDR1 and CDR2 were assigned from the germline V gene as SNHLY and FYNNEI. Each collaborating institution followed its own protocols to collect whole blood in K2EDTA tubes. For TCRbeta analysis, collaborators shipped samples as frozen whole blood, isolated PBMCs, or DNA extracted from either of those sample types. Sequencing was carried out using peripheral blood. Recombination connected TRBV2 to TRBJ1-1; TRBD1 is perhaps the D gene, given 5 matching bases. This TCR was recovered from a man older than 75 in a cohort sampled during active COVID-19. The CDR3 corresponds to CAGRQTNTEAFF. The sequenced DNA: TGTGCCGGAAGACAGACGAACACTGAAGCTTTCTTT.